Each of the 15 T cell receptor beta chains below was sequenced from the same sample in a study of T cells in Graves' hyperthyroidism and ophthalmopathy. TCR beta CDR3 sequences were amplified from RNA transcripts. HTBI primers were employed in a first-round RT-PCR of the TCR CDR3. TCRdb reprocessed the multiplex PCR reads via MiXCR and lists one record per CDR3 protein. The top ten hold less than 15% of the sample, which has hundreds of thousands of distinct CDR3 sequences, 14% to 15% seen once. Input material: blood. The receptors were sampled from a man aged 18 to 29 with Graves' ophthalmopathy.

This clonotype was detected ten times or more. This sequence joins TRBV27 and TRBJ2-7; D may be TRBD2 (6 bases). V lost 4 bases and J 3 bases, leaving 10 bases between the germline ends. Germline CDR1 reads MNHEY; CDR2 reads SMNVEV (reference sequence). This CDR3 is built from 13 residues. Written as DNA, the CDR3 is TGTGCCAGCAGTTGGGGGGTGGACTACGAGCAGTACTTC. As protein: CASSWGVDYEQYF.

Many counts were recorded for this clonotype. This rearrangement joins TRBV2 to TRBJ1-3; D is uncertain. Trimming stripped 7 bases from V and 4 bases from J, with 8 bases between. The CDR3 sequence is 12 residues long. Germline lookup yields CDR1 SNHLY and CDR2 FYNNEI. CDR3 loop: CASTWGGNTIYF. The CDR3 region has the DNA TGTGCCAGCACTTGGGGAGGAAACACCATATATTTT.

This clonotype was recorded at least ten times. The CDR3 region has the DNA TGTGCCAGCAGCCAAGATTGGACAAGCGGAAACACCATATATTTT. Its protein product is CASSQDWTSGNTIYF. The chain links TRBV3-1 to TRBJ1-3, with D possibly matching TRBD1 (5 bases). V was pared by 0 bases and J by 4 bases, with 10 bases between. The CDR3 has 15 residues. Germline V gives CDR1 LGHDT, CDR2 YNNKEL (reference sequence).

The chain recombines TRBV6-9 with TRBJ2-5; TRBD2 is a possible D gene (6 bases). V lost 3 bases to trimming and J lost 2 bases, with 16 bases between them. This CDR3 has 16 residues. Germline values: CDR1 MNHGY, CDR2 SVAAGI. CDR3 sequence reads: CASSYYGTLRQETQYF. The DNA for the CDR3 is TGTGCCAGCAGTTACTACGGGACTCTGAGACAAGAGACCCAGTACTTC.

This clonotype was counted at least ten times. The V call is TRBV5-1, the J call TRBJ2-7; TRBD2 might be the D (5 bases). The germline V and J ends were trimmed by 3 bases and 2 bases, with 12 bases remaining between them. Germline CDR1 and CDR2: SGHRS and YFSETQ. This CDR3 is built from 14 residues. For the CDR3, the DNA is TGCGCCAGCAGCTCCGGACTGGGAACCTACGAGCAGTACTTC. Translating gives CASSSGLGTYEQYF.

This clonotype was picked up many times. The chain is built from TRBV5-1 and TRBJ1-2; TRBD1 might be the D (6 bases). CDR1 and CDR2 from the germline V gene are SGHRS and YFSETQ. CDR3 length equals 15 residues. V was cut by 0 bases and J by 6 bases, with 15 bases left in between. CDR3 coding DNA: TGCGCCAGCAGCTTGGGACAGGAGCGTCGGCATGGCTACACCTTC. Amino acids: CASSLGQERRHGYTF. The whole variable domain, remainder taken from reference TRBV5-1 and TRBJ1-2, is KAGVTQTPRYLIKTRGQQVTLSCSPISGHRSVSWYQQTPGQGLQFLFEYFSETQRNKGNFPGRFSGRQFSNSRSEMNVSTLELGDSALYLCASSLGQERRHGYTFGSGTRLTVV.

This clonotype was counted at least ten times. This chain connects TRBV10-3 to TRBJ2-1; 12 bases agree with TRBD2. V dropped 8 bases and J dropped 4; count of bases not matched to a gene: 3. Germline values: CDR1 ENHRY, CDR2 SYGVKD. This CDR3 is built from 14 residues. CDR3 bases: TGTGCCATCCGCGGGACTAGCGGGTACAATGAGCAGTTCTTC. It encodes CAIRGTSGYNEQFF.

This clonotype was picked up many times. The gene calls are TRBV12-3 or TRBV12-4 and TRBJ2-2; 13 nucleotides match TRBD2. V lost 4 bases to trimming and J lost 7 bases; unmatched junction nucleotides: 9. CDR3 length: 17 residues. CDR3 DNA: TGTGCCAGCAGTTCCCCCCGGACTAGCGGGAGATTCGGGGAGCTGTTTTTT. This codes for CASSSPRTSGRFGELFF.

This clonotype was seen repeatedly, ten times or more. The rearrangement links TRBV7-8 to TRBJ2-7, with unresolved D. Germline CDR1 and CDR2: SGHVS and FQNEAQ. Trimming cost V 2 bases and J 7 bases, with 9 bases left between them. The CDR3 runs to 12 residues. Here the CDR3 reads CASSLTGWEQYF. CDR3 coding DNA: TGTGCCAGCAGCTTAACTGGTTGGGAGCAGTACTTC.

This clonotype was seen ten or more times. The chain is built from TRBV6-1 and TRBJ1-2; the D gene is possibly TRBD1 (6 bases). The V end lost 2 bases, the J end lost 4 bases, and 8 bases lay between the germline ends. CDR1 and CDR2 from the germline V gene are MNHNS and SASEGT. CDR3 size: 13 residues. CDR3 region: CASSESGAYGYTF. DNA of the CDR3: TGTGCCAGCAGTGAATCAGGGGCCTATGGCTACACCTTC.

The sample holds many counts of this clonotype. The V call is TRBV3-1, the J call TRBJ1-1; D ambiguous. V lost 7 bases and J lost 5, with 17 bases in between. The CDR3 sequence is 14 residues long. The germline V gene encodes CDR1 LGHDT and CDR2 YNNKEL (reference sequence). In DNA, the CDR3 is TGTGCCAGCACCTCGGGAGGCGGAGGAACTGAAGCTTTCTTT. It is translated as CASTSGGGGTEAFF.

V is TRBV20-1 and J is TRBJ1-5; TRBD1 aligns across 10 bases. The germline CDR1 and CDR2 sequences are DFQATT and SNEGSKA (reference sequence). After removal of 1 base from V and 6 bases from J, the junction contained 3 bases not matched to a gene. CDR3 length: 14 amino acids. The CDR3 sequence: CSARGRDRGQPQHF. The CDR3 nucleotides are TGCAGTGCTAGAGGGCGGGACAGGGGTCAGCCCCAGCATTTT.

This clonotype turned up a few times. The CDR3 region has the DNA TGTGCTAGTGGTTTGGGGGTCCGGGGGGGTCAGTACAATGAGCAGTTCTTC. Its protein is CASGLGVRGGQYNEQFF. The J gene is TRBJ2-1, the V gene TRBV12-5; the match to TRBD2 covers 8 bases. The CDR3 length is 17 residues. Trimming took 1 base from V and 4 from J; bases not matched to a gene: 9. Germline lookup yields CDR1 LGHNT and CDR2 FRNRAP.

The chain combines TRBV16 with TRBJ2-1; D is ambiguous. CDR3 length: 15 amino acids. Germline V lookup: CDR1 KGHSY, CDR2 FQNENV. The V end was cut by 2 bases, the J end by 8 bases, with 16 bases between. The CDR3 nucleotides read TGTGCCAGCAGCCAAGGGGTCGGGCTAGACGATGAGCAGTTCTTC. Translation gives CASSQGVGLDDEQFF.

In its sample, this clonotype was seen many times. The V and J genes are TRBV15 and TRBJ2-7; 9 bases line up with TRBD2. This CDR3 spans 14 amino acids. J gave up 5 bases and V 4 bases, and 6 bases lay outside the gene matches. The germline gives CDR1 LNHNV, CDR2 YYDKDF (reference sequence). The CDR3 coding sequence is TGTGCCACCAGCAACTTAGCGGGGGCCAACGAGCAGTACTTC. Translating gives CATSNLAGANEQYF. Full variable domain (missing parts from reference TRBV15 and TRBJ2-7): DAMVIQNPRYQVTQFGKPVTLSCSQTLNHNVMYWYQQKSSQAPKLLFHYYDKDFNNEADTPDNFQSRRPNTSFCFLDIRSPGLGDTAMYLCATSNLAGANEQYFGPGTRLTVT.